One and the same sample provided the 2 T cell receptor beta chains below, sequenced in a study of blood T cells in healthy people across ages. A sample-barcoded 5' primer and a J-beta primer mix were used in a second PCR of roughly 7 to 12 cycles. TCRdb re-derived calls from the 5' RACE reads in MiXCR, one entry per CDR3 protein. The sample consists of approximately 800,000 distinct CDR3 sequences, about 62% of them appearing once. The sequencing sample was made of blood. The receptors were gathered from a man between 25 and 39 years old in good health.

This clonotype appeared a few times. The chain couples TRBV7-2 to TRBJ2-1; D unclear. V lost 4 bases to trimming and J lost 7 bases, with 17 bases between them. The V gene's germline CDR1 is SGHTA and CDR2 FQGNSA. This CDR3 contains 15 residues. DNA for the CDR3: TGTGCCAGCAGCTCCTCAGGAGCCATGATAAATGAGCAGTTCTTC. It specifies CASSSSGAMINEQFF.

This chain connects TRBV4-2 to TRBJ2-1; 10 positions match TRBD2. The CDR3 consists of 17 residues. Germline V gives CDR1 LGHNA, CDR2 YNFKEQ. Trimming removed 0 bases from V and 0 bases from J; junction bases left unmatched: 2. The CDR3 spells CASSQEASGGSYNEQFF. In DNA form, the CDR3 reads TGTGCCAGCAGCCAAGAAGCTAGCGGGGGCTCCTACAATGAGCAGTTCTTC.